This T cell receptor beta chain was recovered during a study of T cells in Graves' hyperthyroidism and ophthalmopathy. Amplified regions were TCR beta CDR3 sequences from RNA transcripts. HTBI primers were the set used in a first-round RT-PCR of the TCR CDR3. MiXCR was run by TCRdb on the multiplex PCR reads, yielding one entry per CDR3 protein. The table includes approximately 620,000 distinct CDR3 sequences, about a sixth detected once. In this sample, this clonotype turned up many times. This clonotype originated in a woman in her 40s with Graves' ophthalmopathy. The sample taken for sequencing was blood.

In DNA form, the CDR3 reads TGCAGTGCTAGAGAGGGGGCCTACGAGCAGTACTTC. Encoded protein: CSAREGAYEQYF. The gene calls are TRBV20-1 and TRBJ2-7; perhaps D is TRBD1 or TRBD2 (5 bases each). Looked up from germline, CDR1 is DFQATT and CDR2 is SNEGSKA (reference sequence). The CDR3 contains 12 residues. Between the trimmed V and J ends, which lost 0 bases and 2 bases, there was a span of 5 bases.